This entry concerns a single T cell receptor (beta chain). Its antigen remains unknown. The sample originates from a study of long-term antiretroviral therapy in people with HIV. At the survey level, the v3.0 immunoSEQ assay was run. Per sample, sequencing targeted 40,000-50,000 T-cell genomes. Assay: immunoSEQ multiplex PCR; the TCRdb copy retains only in-frame clones and omits some. The sample includes roughly 30,000 clones, approximately 83% of them seen just once. Findings of the study overall: It was observed that HIV repertoires exhibited narrower CDR3 length ranges than controls. Drawn between about 2004 and 2018, the blood was possibly obtained under older ART regimens.

Sample: unsorted PBMCs, taken 0.8 years before starting antiretroviral therapy. This TCR came from a man aged 18 to 30 with HIV.

CDR3 region: CASSQGGGQPGLGYTF. Here the CDR3 DNA reads TGTGCCAGCAGCCAAGGGGGCGGACAGCCCGGGCTCGGCTACACCTTC. The gene calls are TRBV13 and TRBJ1-2; 7 nucleotides line up with TRBD1. This CDR3 has 16 residues. Per germline, CDR1 PRHDT and CDR2 FYEKMQ (reference sequence). With 5 bases clipped from V and 8 bases from J, the junction kept 17 bases outside the gene matches.